This T cell receptor (beta chain) originates from a study of CD8 T cells in ankylosing spondylitis. Notes on the study in general: Reportedly, disease-linked clones are significantly enriched in ankylosing spondylitis patients' matched synovial fluid. Typical of ankylosing spondylitis blood, it appeared, was a TCR beta motif of under 10 highly homologous variants. Reactive arthritis synovial fluid and blood previously showed some of these motif variants.

Researchers built TCR beta libraries using quantitative 5'-RACE with molecular barcodes. TCRdb fed the 5' RACE reads into MiXCR, producing one record per CDR3 protein. The sample consists of under 150,000 distinct CDR3 sequences, approximately 10% of them appearing once. In this sample, this clonotype turned up many times. What it binds is unknown. CDR1 is SQVTM and CDR2 is ANQGSEA in the germline V gene. V was cut by 6 bases and J by 2 bases, with 8 bases left in between. The CDR3 consists of 13 residues. This TCR was recovered from a male donor with ankylosing spondylitis or in good health (not recorded which). Sequencing used blood, either unsorted or a sorted T cell fraction (not recorded which). V is TRBV29-1 and J is TRBJ2-6; D might be TRBD2 (5 bases). The CDR3 sequence is CSVAGTGANVLTF. CDR3 bases: TGCAGCGTCGCCGGGACTGGGGCCAACGTCCTGACTTTC.